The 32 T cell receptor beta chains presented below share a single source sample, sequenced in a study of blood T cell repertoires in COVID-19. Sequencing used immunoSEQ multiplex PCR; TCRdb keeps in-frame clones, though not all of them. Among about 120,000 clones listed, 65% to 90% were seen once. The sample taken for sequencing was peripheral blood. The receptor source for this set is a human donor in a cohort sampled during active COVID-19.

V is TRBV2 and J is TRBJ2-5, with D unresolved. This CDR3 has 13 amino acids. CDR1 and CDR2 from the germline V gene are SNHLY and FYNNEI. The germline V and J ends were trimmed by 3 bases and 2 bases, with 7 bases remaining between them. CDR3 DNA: TGTGCCAGCAGTGAGTTCAGGCAAGAGACCCAGTACTTC. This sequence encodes CASSEFRQETQYF.

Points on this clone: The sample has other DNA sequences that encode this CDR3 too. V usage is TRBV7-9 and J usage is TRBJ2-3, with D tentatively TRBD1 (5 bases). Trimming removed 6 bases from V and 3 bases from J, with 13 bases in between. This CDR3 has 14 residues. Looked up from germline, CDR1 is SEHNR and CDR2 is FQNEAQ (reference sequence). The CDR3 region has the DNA TGTGCCAGCAGATCAGGGTCTAGTACAGATACGCAGTATTTT. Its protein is CASRSGSSTDTQYF.

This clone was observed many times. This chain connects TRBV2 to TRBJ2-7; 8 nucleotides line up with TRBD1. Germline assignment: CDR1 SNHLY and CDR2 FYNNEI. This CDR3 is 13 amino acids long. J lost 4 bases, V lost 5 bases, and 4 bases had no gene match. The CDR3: CASSTRGPYEQYF. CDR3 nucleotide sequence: TGTGCCAGCAGTACCAGGGGGCCGTACGAGCAGTACTTC.

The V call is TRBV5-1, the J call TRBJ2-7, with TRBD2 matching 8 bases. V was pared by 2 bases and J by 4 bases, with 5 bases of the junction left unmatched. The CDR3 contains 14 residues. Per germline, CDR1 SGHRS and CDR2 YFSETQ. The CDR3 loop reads CASSLSGGVYEQYF. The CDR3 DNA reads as TGCGCCAGCAGCTTATCCGGGGGGGTTTACGAGCAGTACTTC.

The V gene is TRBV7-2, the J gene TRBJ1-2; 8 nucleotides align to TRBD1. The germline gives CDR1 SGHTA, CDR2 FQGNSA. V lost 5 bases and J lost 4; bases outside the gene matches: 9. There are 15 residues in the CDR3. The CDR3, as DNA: TGTGCCAGCAGCATCGGACAGGGCCAGTCCTATGGCTACACCTTC. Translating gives CASSIGQGQSYGYTF.

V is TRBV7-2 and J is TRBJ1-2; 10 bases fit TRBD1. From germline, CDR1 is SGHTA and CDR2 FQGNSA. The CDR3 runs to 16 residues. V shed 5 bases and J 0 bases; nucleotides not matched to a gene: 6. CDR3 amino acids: CASSPRTGGANYGYTF. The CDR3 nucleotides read TGTGCCAGCAGCCCCCGGACAGGGGGGGCTAACTATGGCTACACCTTC.

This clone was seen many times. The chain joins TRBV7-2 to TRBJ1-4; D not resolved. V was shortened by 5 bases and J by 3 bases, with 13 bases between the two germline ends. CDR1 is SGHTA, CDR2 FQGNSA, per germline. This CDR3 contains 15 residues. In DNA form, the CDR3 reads TGTGCCAGCAGCCCCCGGGATGGGGCTAATGAAAAACTGTTTTTT. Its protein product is CASSPRDGANEKLFF.

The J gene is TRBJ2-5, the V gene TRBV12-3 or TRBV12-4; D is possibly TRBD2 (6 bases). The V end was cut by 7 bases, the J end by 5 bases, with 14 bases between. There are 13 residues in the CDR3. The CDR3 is CASNVRGGETQYF. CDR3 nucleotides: TGTGCCAGCAATGTGCGTGGAGGGGAGACCCAGTACTTC.

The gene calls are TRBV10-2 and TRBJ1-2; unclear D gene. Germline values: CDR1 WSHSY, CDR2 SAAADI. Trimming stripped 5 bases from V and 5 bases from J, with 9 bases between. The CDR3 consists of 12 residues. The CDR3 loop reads CASSYGQYGYTF. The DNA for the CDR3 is TGCGCCAGCAGTTACGGTCAATATGGCTACACCTTC.

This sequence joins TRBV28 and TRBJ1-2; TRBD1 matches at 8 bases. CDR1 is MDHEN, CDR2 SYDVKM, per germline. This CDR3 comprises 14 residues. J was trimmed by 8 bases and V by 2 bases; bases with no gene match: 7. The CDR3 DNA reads TGTGCCAGCAGTTTACAGGACAGGGCACGAGGCTACACCTTC. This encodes CASSLQDRARGYTF.

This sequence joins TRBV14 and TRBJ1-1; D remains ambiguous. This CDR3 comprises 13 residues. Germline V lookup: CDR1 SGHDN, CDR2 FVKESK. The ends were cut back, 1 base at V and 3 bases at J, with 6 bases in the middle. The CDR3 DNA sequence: TGTGCCAGCAGCCAAGCGAGGGACACTGAAGCTTTCTTT. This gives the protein CASSQARDTEAFF.

CDR3 bases: TGCGCCAGCAGCCAGGGCTCCTACAATGAGCAGTTCTTC. The encoded protein is CASSQGSYNEQFF. The rearrangement uses TRBV10-1 and TRBJ2-1; possibly TRBD1 for D (5 bases). The V end lost 6 bases, the J end lost 0 bases, and 6 bases lay between the germline ends. This CDR3 spans 13 amino acids. The germline CDR1 and CDR2 sequences are WNHNN and SYGVQD (reference sequence).

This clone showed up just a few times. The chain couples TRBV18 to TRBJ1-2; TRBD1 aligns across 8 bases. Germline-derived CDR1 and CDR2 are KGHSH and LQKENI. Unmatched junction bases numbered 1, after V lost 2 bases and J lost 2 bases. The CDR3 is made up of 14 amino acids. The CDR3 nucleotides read TGTGCCAGCTCACCAGGGGACAGGAACTATGGCTACACCTTC. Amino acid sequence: CASSPGDRNYGYTF. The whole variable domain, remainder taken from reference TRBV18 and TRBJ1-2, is NAGVMQNPRHLVRRRGQEARLRCSPMKGHSHVYWYRQLPEEGLKFMVYLQKENIIDESGMPKERFSAEFPKEGPSILRIQQVVRGDSAAYFCASSPGDRNYGYTFGSGTRLTVV.

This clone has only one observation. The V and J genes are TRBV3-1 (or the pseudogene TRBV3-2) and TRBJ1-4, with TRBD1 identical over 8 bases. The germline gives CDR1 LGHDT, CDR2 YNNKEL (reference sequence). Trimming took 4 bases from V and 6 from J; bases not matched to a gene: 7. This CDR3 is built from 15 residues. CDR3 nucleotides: TGTGCCAGCAGCCCAGGGACAGGCCGTTATGAAAAACTGTTTTTT. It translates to CASSPGTGRYEKLFF.

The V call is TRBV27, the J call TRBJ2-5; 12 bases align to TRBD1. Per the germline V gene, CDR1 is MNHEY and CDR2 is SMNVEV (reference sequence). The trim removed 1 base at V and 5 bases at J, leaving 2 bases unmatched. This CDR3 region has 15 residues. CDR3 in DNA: TGTGCCAGCAGTTTATTAGGGACAGGGGGCGAGACCCAGTACTTC. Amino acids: CASSLLGTGGETQYF.

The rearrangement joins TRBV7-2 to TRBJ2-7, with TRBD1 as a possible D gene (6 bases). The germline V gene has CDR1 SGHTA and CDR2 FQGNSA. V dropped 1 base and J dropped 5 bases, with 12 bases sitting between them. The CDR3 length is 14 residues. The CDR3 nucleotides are TGTGCCAGCAGCTTAGGGGGGCGCCCCAACGAGCAGTACTTC. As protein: CASSLGGRPNEQYF. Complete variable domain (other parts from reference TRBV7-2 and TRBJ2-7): GAGVSQSPSNKVTEKGKDVELRCDPISGHTALYWYRQSLGQGLEFLIYFQGNSAPDKSGLPSDRFSAERTGGSVSTLTIQRTQQEDSAVYLCASSLGGRPNEQYFGPGTRLTVT.

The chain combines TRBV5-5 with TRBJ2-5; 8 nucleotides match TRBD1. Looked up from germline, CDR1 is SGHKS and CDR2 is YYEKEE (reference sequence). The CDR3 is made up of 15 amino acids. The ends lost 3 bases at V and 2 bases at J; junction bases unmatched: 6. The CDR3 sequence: CASSSRTGWQETQYF. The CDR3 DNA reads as TGTGCCAGCAGCTCCCGGACAGGGTGGCAAGAGACCCAGTACTTC.

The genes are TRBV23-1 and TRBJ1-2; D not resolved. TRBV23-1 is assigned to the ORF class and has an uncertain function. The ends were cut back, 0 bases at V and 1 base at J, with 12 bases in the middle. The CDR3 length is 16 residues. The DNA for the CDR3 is TGCGCCAGCAGTCAATCCACCCCGGAGCGTAACTATGGCTACACCTTC. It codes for CASSQSTPERNYGYTF.

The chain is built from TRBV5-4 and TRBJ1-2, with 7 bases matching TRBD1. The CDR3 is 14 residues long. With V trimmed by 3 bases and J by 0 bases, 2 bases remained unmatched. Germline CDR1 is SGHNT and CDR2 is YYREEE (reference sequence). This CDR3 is CASSWDRANYGYTF. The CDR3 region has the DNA TGTGCCAGCAGCTGGGACAGAGCTAACTATGGCTACACCTTC.

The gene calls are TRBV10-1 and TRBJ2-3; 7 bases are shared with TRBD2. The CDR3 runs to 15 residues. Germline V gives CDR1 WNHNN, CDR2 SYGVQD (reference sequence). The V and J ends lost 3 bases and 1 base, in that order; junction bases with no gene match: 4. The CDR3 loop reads CASSDRGGRTDTQYF. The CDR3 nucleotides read TGCGCCAGCAGTGATCGCGGGGGACGCACAGATACGCAGTATTTT.

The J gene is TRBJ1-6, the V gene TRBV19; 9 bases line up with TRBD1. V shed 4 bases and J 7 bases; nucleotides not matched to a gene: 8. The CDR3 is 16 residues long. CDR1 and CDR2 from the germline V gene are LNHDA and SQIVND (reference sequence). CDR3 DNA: TGTGCCAGTAGTACTTCCGGGACAGGGTACAATTCACCCCTCCACTTT. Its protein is CASSTSGTGYNSPLHF. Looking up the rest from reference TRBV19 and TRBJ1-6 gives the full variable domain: DGGITQSPKYLFRKEGQNVTLSCEQNLNHDAMYWYRQDPGQGLRLIYYSQIVNDFQKGDIAEGYSVSREKKESFPLTVTSAQKNPTAFYLCASSTSGTGYNSPLHFGNGTRLTVT.

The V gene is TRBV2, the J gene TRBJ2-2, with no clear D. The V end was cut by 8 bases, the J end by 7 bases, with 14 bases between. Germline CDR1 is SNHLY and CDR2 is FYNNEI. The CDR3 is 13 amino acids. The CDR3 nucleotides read TGTGCCAGCGCCTCCGACTTCGGCGGGGAGCTGTTTTTT. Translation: CASASDFGGELFF.

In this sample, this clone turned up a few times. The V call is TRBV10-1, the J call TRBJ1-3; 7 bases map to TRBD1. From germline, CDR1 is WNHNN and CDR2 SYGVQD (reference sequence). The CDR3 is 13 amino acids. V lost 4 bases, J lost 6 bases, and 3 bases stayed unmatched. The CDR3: CASSGTGQNTIYF. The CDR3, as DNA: TGCGCCAGCAGTGGGACAGGACAAAACACCATATATTTT.

This CDR3 reads CASSQESAGGRDEQYF. The DNA for the CDR3 is TGTGCCAGCAGCCAAGAGAGTGCGGGGGGGCGGGACGAGCAGTACTTC. V usage is TRBV3-1 (or the pseudogene TRBV3-2) and J usage is TRBJ2-7, with 9 bases matching TRBD2. V was pared by 0 bases and J by 5 bases, with 8 bases of the junction left unmatched. The CDR3 is 16 residues long. Germline assignment: CDR1 LGHDT and CDR2 YNNKEL (reference sequence).

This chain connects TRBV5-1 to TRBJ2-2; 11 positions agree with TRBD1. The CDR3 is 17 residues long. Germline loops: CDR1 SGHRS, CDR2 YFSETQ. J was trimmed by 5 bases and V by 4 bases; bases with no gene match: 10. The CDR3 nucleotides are TGCGCCAGCAGCGAGGACAGGGGGCGCGCCGTAACCGGGGAGCTGTTTTTT. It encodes CASSEDRGRAVTGELFF.

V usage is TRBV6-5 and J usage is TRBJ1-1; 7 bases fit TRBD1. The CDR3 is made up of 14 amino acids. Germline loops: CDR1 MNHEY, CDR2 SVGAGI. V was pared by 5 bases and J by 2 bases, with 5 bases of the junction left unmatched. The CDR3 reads CASSPWDSNTEAFF. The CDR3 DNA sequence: TGTGCCAGCAGTCCCTGGGACAGTAACACTGAAGCTTTCTTT.

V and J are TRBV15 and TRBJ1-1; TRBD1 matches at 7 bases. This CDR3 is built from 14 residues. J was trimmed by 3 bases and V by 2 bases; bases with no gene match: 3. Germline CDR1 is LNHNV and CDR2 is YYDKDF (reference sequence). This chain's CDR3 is CATSRLRGDTEAFF. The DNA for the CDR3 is TGTGCCACCAGCAGACTCAGGGGGGACACTGAAGCTTTCTTT.

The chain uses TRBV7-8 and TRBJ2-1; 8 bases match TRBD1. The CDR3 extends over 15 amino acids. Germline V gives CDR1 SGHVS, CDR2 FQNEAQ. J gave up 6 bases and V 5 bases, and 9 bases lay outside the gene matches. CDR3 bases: TGTGCCAGCAGCCTATGGACAGGGTCGAGCAATGAGCAGTTCTTC. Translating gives CASSLWTGSSNEQFF.

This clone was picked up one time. The CDR3, as DNA: TGTGCCAGCAGGTGGAGGGAGGGCACTGAAGCTTTCTTT. Translating gives CASRWREGTEAFF. The chain links TRBV6-5 to TRBJ1-1; D gene ambiguous. V was clipped by 6 bases and J by 4 bases, with 12 bases between them. Per the germline V gene, CDR1 is MNHEY and CDR2 is SVGAGI. The CDR3 is 13 amino acids.

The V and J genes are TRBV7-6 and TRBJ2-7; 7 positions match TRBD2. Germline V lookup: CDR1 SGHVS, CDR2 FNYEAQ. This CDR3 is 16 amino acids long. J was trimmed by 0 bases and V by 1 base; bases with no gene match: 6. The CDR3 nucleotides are TGTGCCAGCAGCTTAGGGGCTAGCGGATCCTCCTACGAGCAGTACTTC. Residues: CASSLGASGSSYEQYF.

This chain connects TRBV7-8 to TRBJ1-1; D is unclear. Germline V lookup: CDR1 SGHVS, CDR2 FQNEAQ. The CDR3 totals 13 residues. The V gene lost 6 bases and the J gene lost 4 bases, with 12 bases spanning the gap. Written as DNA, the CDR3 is TGTGCCAGCAGTCCCGGGGTAGGCACTGAAGCTTTCTTT. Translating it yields CASSPGVGTEAFF. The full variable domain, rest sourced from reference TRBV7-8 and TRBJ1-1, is GAGVSQSPRYKVAKRGQDVALRCDPISGHVSLFWYQQALGQGPEFLTYFQNEAQLDKSGLPSDRFFAERPEGSVSTLKIQRTQQEDSAVYLCASSPGVGTEAFFGQGTRLTVV.

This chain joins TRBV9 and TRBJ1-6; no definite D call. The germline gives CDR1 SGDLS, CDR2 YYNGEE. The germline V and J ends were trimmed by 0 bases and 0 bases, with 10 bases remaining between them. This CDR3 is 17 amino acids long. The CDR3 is CASSVGGGSSYNSPLHF. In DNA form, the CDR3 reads TGTGCCAGCAGCGTAGGGGGAGGGAGCTCCTATAATTCACCCCTCCACTTT.